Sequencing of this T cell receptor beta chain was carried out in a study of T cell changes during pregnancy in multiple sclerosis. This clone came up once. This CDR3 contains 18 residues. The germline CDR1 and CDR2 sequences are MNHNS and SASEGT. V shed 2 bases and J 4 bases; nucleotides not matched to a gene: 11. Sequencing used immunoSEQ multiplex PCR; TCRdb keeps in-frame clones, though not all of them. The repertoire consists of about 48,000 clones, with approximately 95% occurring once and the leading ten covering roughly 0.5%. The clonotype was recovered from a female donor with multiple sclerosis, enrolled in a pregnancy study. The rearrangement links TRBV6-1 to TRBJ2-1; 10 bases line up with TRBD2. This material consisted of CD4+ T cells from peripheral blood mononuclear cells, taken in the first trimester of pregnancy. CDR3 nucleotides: TGTGCCAGCAGTGAAAGGTTAGCTAGCGGGGGCCTATACAATGAGCAGTTCTTC. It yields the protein CASSERLASGGLYNEQFF.